These 7 T cell receptor beta chains share one sample of origin, sequenced in a study of regulatory T cells in long-lasting Graves disease. Time point: newly diagnosed GD, antithyroid drugs for less than 3 months. There was RNA extracted from PBMCs, and the TCR library was made from it. Libraries of TCR beta came from iRepertoire HTBI primers plus Arm-PCR of CDR3 regions. Using its own MiXCR run on the multiplex PCR reads, TCRdb lists one record per CDR3 protein. The profile shows more than 350,000 distinct CDR3 sequences, about 15% of them singletons. The same sample was also used in a study of T cells in Graves' hyperthyroidism and ophthalmopathy.

The sample consisted of peripheral blood mononuclear cells (PBMCs), taken at new diagnosis, from a patient treated with antithyroid drugs. These receptors came from a woman aged 30 to 39 with Graves disease.

The V gene is TRBV3-1, the J gene TRBJ2-1; 14 nucleotides line up with TRBD2. CDR1 and CDR2 (germline): LGHDT, YNNKEL (reference sequence). CDR3 length: 15 residues. Losses at the gene ends were 6 bases for V and 5 bases for J; bases not matched to a gene: 3. CDR3 sequence (DNA): TGTGCCAGCAGGACTAGCGGGAGGGCCAACAATGAGCAGTTCTTC. Translating it yields CASRTSGRANNEQFF.

This clonotype was found a few times. CDR3 protein: CASSPDLRPGYTF. The CDR3 nucleotides are TGTGCCAGCTCACCAGACCTCCGCCCCGGCTACACCTTC. The V and J genes are TRBV18 and TRBJ1-2; D remains unclear. V lost 2 bases to trimming and J lost 8 bases, with 12 bases between them. The CDR3 sequence is 13 residues long. Germline loops: CDR1 KGHSH, CDR2 LQKENI.

This clonotype was seen ten or more times. The rearrangement uses TRBV28 and TRBJ2-3; D is tentatively TRBD1 or TRBD2 (5 bases each). The germline gives CDR1 MDHEN, CDR2 SYDVKM. V was trimmed by 4 bases and J by 6 bases, leaving 14 bases between them. This CDR3 spans 14 amino acids. The DNA for the CDR3 is TGTGCCAGCAGTTCACGGGGACCTGCGGATACGCAGTATTTT. Translating it yields CASSSRGPADTQYF.

Concerning this clonotype itself: With a much larger clone just one base away, this may be a read error. The V call is TRBV12-3 or TRBV12-4, the J call TRBJ1-3; tentative D call: TRBD1 (5 bases). This CDR3 contains 15 residues. The CDR3 DNA reads TGTGCCACCCCAGTCCCGGGGGTTCGGGGAAACACCGTATATTTT. This codes for CATPVPGVRGNTVYF.

The CDR3 protein is CASWRGSGANVLTF. As DNA, the CDR3 is TGTGCCAGCTGGCGAGGCTCTGGGGCCAACGTCCTGACTTTC. The V and J genes are TRBV19 and TRBJ2-6; D gene unclear. Germline CDR1 reads LNHDA; CDR2 reads SQIVND (reference sequence). The CDR3 spans 14 residues. Trimming left V 9 bases short and J 0 bases short, with 9 bases between.

This clonotype came up many times. The chain joins TRBV6-1 to TRBJ2-3; TRBD2 aligns across 11 bases. V gave up 6 bases and J gave up 3 bases; unmatched junction bases: 2. This CDR3 has 14 residues. The germline gives CDR1 MNHNS, CDR2 SASEGT. The CDR3 bases are TGTGCCAGCAGGACTAGCGGGAATACAGATACGCAGTATTTT. The encoded protein is CASRTSGNTDTQYF.

This clonotype occurred many times. The chain couples TRBV2 to TRBJ2-1; the D is unclear. The CDR3 totals 16 residues. Germline-derived CDR1 and CDR2 are SNHLY and FYNNEI. V was clipped by 4 bases and J by 2 bases, with 15 bases between them. CDR3 region: CASSASPSGTYNEQFF. For the CDR3, the DNA is TGTGCCAGCAGTGCTTCCCCCTCAGGCACCTACAATGAGCAGTTCTTC.